This T cell receptor beta chain is from a study of OX40 agonist ivuxolimab in advanced cancers. Study conclusions and caveats: Expanded clones were, on average, more numerous among CD8+ T cells than CD4+.

V was clipped by 7 bases and J by 3 bases, with 18 bases between them. This CDR3 spans 16 amino acids. The V gene's germline CDR1 is SGHTA and CDR2 FQGNSA. Repertoires were generated with immunoSEQ multiplex PCR, while TCRdb's copy carries only in-frame clones and drops some. The sample yields roughly 49,000 clones, 80% to 90% seen once. This clone showed up just once. The target antigen is unknown. The source is an adult with an advanced solid tumor such as melanoma, head and neck, liver or kidney cancer. This chain joins TRBV7-2 and TRBJ2-2; no definite D call. Sequenced material: CD4+ or CD8+ T cells sorted from blood, taken in a trial of the OX40 agonist ivuxolimab. The CDR3 coding sequence is TGTGCCAGCACCTACTCGGTGGGCGGTTACACCGGGGAGCTGTTTTTT. Translation: CASTYSVGGYTGELFF.